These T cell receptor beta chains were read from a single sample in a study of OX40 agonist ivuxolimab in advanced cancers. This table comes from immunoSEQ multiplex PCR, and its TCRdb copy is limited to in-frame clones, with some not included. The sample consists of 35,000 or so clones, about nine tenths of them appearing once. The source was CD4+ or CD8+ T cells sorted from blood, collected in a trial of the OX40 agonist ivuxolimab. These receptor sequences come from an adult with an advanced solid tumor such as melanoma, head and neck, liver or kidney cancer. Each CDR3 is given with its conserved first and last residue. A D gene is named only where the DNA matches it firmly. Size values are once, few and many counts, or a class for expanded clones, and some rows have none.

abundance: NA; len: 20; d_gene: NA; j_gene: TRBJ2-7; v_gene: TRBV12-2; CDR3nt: TGTGCAAGTCGCCTTGCCGGGGGCGGGAGATGGTATAAATGGGCCTACGAGCAGTACTTC; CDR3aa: CASRLAGGGRWYKWAYEQYF
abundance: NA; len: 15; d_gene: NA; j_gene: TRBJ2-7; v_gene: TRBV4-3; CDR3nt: TGCGCCAGCAGCCTAGATACATCTGGGGATCGCGAGCAGTACTTC; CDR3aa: CASSLDTSGDREQYF
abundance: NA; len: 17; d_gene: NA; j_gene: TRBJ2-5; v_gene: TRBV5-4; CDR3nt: TGTGCCAGCAGCTTGGACGGTTCGGGGGAGTATCTAGAGACCCAGTACTTC; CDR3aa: CASSLDGSGEYLETQYF
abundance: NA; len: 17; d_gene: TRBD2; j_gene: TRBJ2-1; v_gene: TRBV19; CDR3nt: TGTGCCAGTAGTATGGACAGACTAGCGGGAAACTACAATGAGCAGTTCTTC; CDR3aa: CASSMDRLAGNYNEQFF
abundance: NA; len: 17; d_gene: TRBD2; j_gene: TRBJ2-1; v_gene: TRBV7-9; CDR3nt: TGTGCCAGCTCCGGGACTAGCGGGACCAGCTCCTACAATGAGCAGTTCTTC; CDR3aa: CASSGTSGTSSYNEQFF
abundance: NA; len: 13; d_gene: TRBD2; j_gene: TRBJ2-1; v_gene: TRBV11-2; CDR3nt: TGTGCCAGCAGCTTAGCCCTAGCGGGAGGCCAGTTCTTC; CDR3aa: CASSLALAGGQFF
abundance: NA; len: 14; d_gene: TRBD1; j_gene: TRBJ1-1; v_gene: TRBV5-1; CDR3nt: TGCGCCAGCAGACAAGACAGGGTCGACACTGAAGCTTTCTTT; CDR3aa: CASRQDRVDTEAFF
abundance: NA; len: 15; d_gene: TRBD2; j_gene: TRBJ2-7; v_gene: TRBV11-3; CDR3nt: TGTGCCAGCAGCGCCAAGGTGACTAGCGGCTACGAGCAGTACTTC; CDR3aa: CASSAKVTSGYEQYF
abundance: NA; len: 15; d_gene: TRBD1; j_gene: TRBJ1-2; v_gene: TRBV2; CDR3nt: TGTGCCAGCAGCGAACGGGACAGAGAAAACTATGGCTACACCTTC; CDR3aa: CASSERDRENYGYTF
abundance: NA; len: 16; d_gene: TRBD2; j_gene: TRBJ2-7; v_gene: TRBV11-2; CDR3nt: TGTGCCAGCAGCCCCCTAAAGCGGGAGGGAGCCTACGAGCAGTACTTC; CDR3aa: CASSPLKREGAYEQYF
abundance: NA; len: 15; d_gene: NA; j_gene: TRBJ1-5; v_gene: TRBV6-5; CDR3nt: TGTGCCAGCAGCCGGAACAGGGAAAGCAATCAGCCCCAGCATTTT; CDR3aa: CASSRNRESNQPQHF
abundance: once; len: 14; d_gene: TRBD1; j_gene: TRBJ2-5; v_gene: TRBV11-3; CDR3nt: TGTGCCAGCAGTAGGGACAGGGGGCAAGAGACCCAGTACTTC; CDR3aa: CASSRDRGQETQYF
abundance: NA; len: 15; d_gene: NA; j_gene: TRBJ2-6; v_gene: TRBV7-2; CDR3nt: TGTGCCAGCAGCCTAAGGAGCTCTGGGGCCAACGTCCTGACTTTC; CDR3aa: CASSLRSSGANVLTF
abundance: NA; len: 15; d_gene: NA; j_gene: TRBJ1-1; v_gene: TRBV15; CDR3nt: TGTGCCACCAGCAGAGATCGACGCCAGTGGATCGAAGCTTTCTTT; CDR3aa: CATSRDRRQWIEAFF
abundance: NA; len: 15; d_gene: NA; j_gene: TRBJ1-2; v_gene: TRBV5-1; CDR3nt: TGCGCCAGCAGCCCCGGGACACAAACTAACTATGGCTACACCTTC; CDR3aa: CASSPGTQTNYGYTF
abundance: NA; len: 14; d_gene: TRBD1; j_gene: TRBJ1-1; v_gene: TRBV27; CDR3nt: TGTGCCAGCAGCCAGACAGGGGGGGACACTGAAGCTTTCTTT; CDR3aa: CASSQTGGDTEAFF
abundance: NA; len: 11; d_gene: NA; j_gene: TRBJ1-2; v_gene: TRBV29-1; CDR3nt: TGCAGCGTTGATACCGGGTGGGGCTACACCTTC; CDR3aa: CSVDTGWGYTF
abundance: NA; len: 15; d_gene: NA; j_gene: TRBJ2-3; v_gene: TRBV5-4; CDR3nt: TGTGCCAGCAGCTTGGCCGGGACGGGGACAGATACGCAGTATTTT; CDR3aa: CASSLAGTGTDTQYF
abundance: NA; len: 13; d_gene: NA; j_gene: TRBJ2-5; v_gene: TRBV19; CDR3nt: TGTGCCAGTAGTATGAATGGGGGAGAGACCCAGTACTTC; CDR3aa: CASSMNGGETQYF
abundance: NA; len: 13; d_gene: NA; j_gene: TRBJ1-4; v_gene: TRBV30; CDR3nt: TGTGCCTGGAGAAGGGGGGGGAATGAAAAACTGTTTTTT; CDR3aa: CAWRRGGNEKLFF
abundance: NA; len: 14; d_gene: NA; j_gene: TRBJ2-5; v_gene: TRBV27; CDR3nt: TGTGCCAGCACTAGGACGGGGTCAGGGGAGACCCAGTACTTC; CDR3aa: CASTRTGSGETQYF
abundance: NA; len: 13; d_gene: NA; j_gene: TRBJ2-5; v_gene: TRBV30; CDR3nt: TGTGCCTCCGCGGGGTCGTACCAAGAGACCCAGTACTTC; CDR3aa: CASAGSYQETQYF
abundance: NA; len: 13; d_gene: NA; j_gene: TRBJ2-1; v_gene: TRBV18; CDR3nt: TGTGCCAGCTCACCCTCGAACAACAATGAGCAGTTCTTC; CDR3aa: CASSPSNNNEQFF
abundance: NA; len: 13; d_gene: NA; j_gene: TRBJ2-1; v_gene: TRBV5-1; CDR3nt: TGCGCCAGCAGCTCTGACTTGTACAATGAGCAGTTCTTC; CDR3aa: CASSSDLYNEQFF
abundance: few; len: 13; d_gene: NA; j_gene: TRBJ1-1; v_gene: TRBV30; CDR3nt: TGTGCCTGGAATCGAGTCTCGAACACTGAAGCTTTCTTT; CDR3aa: CAWNRVSNTEAFF
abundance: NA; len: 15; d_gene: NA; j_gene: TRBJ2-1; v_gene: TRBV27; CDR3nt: TGTGCCAGCAGTGACCTGGGGCCCTCCTACAATGAGCAGTTCTTC; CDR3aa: CASSDLGPSYNEQFF
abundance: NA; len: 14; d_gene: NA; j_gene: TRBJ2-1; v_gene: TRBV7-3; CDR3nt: TGTGCCAGCAGCCCCCAAAGTTGGGGCAATGAGCAGTTCTTC; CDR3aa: CASSPQSWGNEQFF
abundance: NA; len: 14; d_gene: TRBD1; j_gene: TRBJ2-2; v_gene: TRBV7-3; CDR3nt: TGTGCCAGCAGCTTAAGACAGGGGCCCGGGGAGCTGTTTTTT; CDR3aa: CASSLRQGPGELFF
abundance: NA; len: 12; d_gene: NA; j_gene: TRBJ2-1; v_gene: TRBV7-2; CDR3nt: TGTGCCAGCAGCTTAAGAGAGCGAGAGCAGTTCTTC; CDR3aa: CASSLREREQFF
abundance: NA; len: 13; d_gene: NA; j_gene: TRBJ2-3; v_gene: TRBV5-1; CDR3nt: TGCGCCAGTAATACGGGTAGCACAGATACGCAGTATTTT; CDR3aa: CASNTGSTDTQYF
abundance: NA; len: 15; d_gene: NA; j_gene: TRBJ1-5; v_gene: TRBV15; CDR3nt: TGTGCCACCAGCAGAGATAAGGCAGGGAATCAGCCCCAGCATTTT; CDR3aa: CATSRDKAGNQPQHF
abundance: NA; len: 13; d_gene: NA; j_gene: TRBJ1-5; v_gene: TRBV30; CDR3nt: TGTGCCTGGAATAAGGGTAGCAATCAGCCCCAGCATTTT; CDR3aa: CAWNKGSNQPQHF
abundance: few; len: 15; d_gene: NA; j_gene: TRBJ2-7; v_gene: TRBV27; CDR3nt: TGTGCCAGCAGTTTGAAATGGGGAGGAGTCTACGAGCAGTACTTC; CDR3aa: CASSLKWGGVYEQYF
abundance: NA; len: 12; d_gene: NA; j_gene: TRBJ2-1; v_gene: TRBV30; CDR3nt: TGTGCCTGGAGTGCCTCCTACAATGAGCAGTTCTTC; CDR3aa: CAWSASYNEQFF
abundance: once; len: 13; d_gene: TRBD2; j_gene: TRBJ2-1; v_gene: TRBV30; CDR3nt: TGTGCCTGGAGTTACAGGTTCGGCGGGAGTCAGTTCTTC; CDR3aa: CAWSYRFGGSQFF
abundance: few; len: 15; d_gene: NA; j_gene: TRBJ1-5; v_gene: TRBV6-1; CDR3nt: TGTGCCAGCAGTGATTGGGAGGGAACTAATCAGCCCCAGCATTTT; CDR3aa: CASSDWEGTNQPQHF
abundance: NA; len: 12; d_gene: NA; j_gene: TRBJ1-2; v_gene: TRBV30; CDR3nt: TGTGCCTACGGGGGTGGAAGGTATGGCTACACCTTC; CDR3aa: CAYGGGRYGYTF